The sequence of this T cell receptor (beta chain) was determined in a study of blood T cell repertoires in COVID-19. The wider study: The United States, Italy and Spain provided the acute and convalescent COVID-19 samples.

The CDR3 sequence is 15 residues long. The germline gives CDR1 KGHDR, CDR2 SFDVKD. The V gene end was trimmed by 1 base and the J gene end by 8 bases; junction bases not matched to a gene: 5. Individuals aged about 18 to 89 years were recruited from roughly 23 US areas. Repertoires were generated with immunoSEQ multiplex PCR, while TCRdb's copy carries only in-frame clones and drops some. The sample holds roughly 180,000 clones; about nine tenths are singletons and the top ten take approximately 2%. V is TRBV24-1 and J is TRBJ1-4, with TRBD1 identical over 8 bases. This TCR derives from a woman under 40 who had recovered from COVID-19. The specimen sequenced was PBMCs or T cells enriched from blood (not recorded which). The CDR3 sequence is CATSDFTRDREKLFF. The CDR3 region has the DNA TGTGCCACCAGTGATTTTACCCGGGACAGGGAAAAACTGTTTTTT.